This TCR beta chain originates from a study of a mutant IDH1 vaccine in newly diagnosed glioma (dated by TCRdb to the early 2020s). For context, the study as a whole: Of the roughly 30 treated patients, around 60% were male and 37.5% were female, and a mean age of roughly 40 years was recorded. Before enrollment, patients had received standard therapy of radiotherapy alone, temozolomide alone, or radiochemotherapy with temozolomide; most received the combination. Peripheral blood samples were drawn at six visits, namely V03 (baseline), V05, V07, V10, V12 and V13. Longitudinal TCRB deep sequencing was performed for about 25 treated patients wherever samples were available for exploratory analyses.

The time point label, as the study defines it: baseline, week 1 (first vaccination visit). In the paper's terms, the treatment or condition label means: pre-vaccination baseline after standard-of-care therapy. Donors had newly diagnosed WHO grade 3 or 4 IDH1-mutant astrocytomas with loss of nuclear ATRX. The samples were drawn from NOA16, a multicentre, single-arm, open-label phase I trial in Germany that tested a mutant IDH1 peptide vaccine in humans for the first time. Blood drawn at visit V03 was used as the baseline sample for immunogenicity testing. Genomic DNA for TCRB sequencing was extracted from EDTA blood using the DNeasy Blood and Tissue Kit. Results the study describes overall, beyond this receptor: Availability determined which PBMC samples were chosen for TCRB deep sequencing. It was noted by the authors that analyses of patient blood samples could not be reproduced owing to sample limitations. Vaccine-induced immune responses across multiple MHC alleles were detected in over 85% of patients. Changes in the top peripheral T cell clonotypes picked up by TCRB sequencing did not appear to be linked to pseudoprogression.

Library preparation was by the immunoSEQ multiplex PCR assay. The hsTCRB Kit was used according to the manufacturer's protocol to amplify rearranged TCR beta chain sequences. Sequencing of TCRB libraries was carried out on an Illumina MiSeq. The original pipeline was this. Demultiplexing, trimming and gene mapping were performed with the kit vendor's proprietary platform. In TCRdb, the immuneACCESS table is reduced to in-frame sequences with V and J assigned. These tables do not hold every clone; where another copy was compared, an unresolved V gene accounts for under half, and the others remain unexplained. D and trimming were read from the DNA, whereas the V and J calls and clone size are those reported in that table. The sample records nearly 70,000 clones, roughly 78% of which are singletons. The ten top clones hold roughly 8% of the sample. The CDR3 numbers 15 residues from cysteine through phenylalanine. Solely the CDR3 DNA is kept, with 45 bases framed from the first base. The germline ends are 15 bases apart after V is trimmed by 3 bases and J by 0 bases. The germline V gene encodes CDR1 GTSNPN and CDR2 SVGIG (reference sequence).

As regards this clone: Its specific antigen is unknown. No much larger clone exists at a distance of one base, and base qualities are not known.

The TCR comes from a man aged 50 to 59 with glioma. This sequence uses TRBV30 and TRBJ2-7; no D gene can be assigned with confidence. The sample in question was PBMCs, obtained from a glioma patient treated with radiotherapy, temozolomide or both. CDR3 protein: CAWRTGHGSSYEQYF. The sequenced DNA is TGTGCCTGGAGGACCGGCCACGGCAGCTCCTACGAGCAGTACTTC.